The following is a T cell receptor (beta chain) sequence with its context. Its specificity is not known. The data derive from a study of T cell responses to AZD1222 COVID-19 vaccine. The study's findings and limits: Close to half of spike-specific TCRs reportedly recognize unmutated variant regions. Clonal diversity may have been underestimated in mostly white British donors. Repertoire sampling occurred only after the peak T cell response. Spike-wide vaccine-associated CD4 TCRs dominated at 160-218 and 743-854.

Sequencing used immunoSEQ multiplex PCR; TCRdb keeps in-frame clones, though not all of them. The sample records fewer than 85,000 clones, roughly 89% being singletons. Trimming pared 10 bases from V and 3 bases from J, leaving 16 bases between. The germline V gene has CDR1 SNHLY and CDR2 FYNNEI. The CDR3 totals 13 residues. This receptor was taken from an adult who received the AZD1222 COVID-19 vaccine. The specimen was peripheral blood, collected 28 days after the second AZD1222 dose. V is TRBV2 and J is TRBJ2-7; a weak D match, TRBD2 (6 bases). The CDR3 loop reads CATSGGLSYEQYF. The CDR3 nucleotides are TGTGCCACATCCGGAGGGTTGAGCTACGAGCAGTACTTC.